Each of the 26 T cell receptor beta chains below was sequenced from the same sample in a study of CD4 T cells in relation to SARS-CoV-2 and coronaviruses. No antigens are known for them. Profiling relied on immunoSEQ multiplex PCR, and the TCRdb table lists in-frame clones only, not all of them. The table has tens of thousands of clones, just under 75% seen once. Before the COVID-19 pandemic, during about 2010-2018, CD4+ T cells were taken from unexposed donors. Isolation of CD4+ T cells took place after roughly nine days in culture. Sequenced input: CD4+ T cells from PBMCs, cultured in vitro. These receptors originate from a human donor in good health.

This chain joins TRBV5-1 and TRBJ2-3; D might be TRBD1 (6 bases). The CDR3 spans 14 residues. Trimming removed 5 bases from V and 2 bases from J, with 12 bases in between. CDR1 is SGHRS, CDR2 YFSETQ, per germline. The CDR3 loop reads CASSSGDYTDTQYF. The CDR3 DNA reads as TGCGCCAGCAGTTCAGGGGATTACACAGATACGCAGTATTTT.

This sequence joins TRBV7-8 and TRBJ2-3; D remains ambiguous. The CDR3 spans 13 residues. Between the trimmed V and J ends, which lost 1 base and 8 bases, there was a span of 10 bases. Germline CDR1 reads SGHVS; CDR2 reads FQNEAQ. The DNA for the CDR3 is TGTGCCAGCAGCTTAGGTCTTACGGGTACGCAGTATTTT. This encodes CASSLGLTGTQYF.

The V call is TRBV11-2, the J call TRBJ2-1; 9 nucleotides agree with TRBD2. Trimming took 5 bases from V and 4 from J; bases not matched to a gene: 9. Germline loops: CDR1 SGHAT, CDR2 FQNNGV. The CDR3 has 16 amino acids. CDR3 nucleotides: TGTGCCAGCAGCCCTTTGCGGGGGGGCAATTACAATGAGCAGTTCTTC. Its translation: CASSPLRGGNYNEQFF.

The V call is TRBV6-2 or TRBV6-3, the J call TRBJ1-2; tentatively, D is TRBD1 (5 bases). Trimming took off 2 bases at V and 2 bases at J, with 12 bases between the two ends. The CDR3 consists of 15 residues. CDR1 and CDR2 (germline): MNHEY, SVGEGT. CDR3 protein: CASSYPGRNNYGYTF. CDR3 nucleotides: TGTGCCAGCAGTTACCCGGGACGTAACAACTATGGCTACACCTTC.

The chain links TRBV5-6 to TRBJ1-4; 7 bases fit TRBD1. Trimming removed 3 bases from V and 8 bases from J; junction bases left unmatched: 16. CDR1 is SGHDT, CDR2 YYEEEE, per germline. The CDR3 loop spans 17 amino acids. The CDR3: CASSSRWTGRGGEKLFF. The CDR3 coding sequence is TGTGCCAGCAGCTCTCGATGGACGGGCCGAGGGGGCGAAAAACTGTTTTTT.

V and J are TRBV10-3 and TRBJ2-7; D is possibly TRBD2 (6 bases). Trimming removed 7 bases at V and 4 bases at J, with 17 bases between. The CDR3 is made up of 14 amino acids. Germline V gene data show CDR1 as ENHRY and CDR2 as SYGVKD. In DNA form, the CDR3 reads TGTGCCATCACCGACGGGGACTTCTCGTACGAGCAGTACTTC. Translated, it gives CAITDGDFSYEQYF.

V and J are TRBV19 and TRBJ2-2; no clear D. V lost 8 bases and J 1 base, leaving 20 bases between the germline ends. CDR3 length equals 17 residues. The germline gives CDR1 LNHDA, CDR2 SQIVND (reference sequence). This chain's CDR3 is CASHKGVGAKNTGELFF. CDR3 in DNA: TGTGCCAGTCACAAAGGTGTAGGTGCGAAGAACACCGGGGAGCTGTTTTTT.

The chain uses TRBV3-1 (or the pseudogene TRBV3-2) and TRBJ2-1; unclear D gene. Germline CDR1 reads LGHDT; CDR2 reads YNNKEL (reference sequence). Trimming removed 3 bases from V and 9 bases from J, with 12 bases in between. This CDR3 is 13 amino acids long. CDR3 residues: CASSQSAIREQFF. CDR3 bases: TGTGCCAGCAGCCAGTCTGCCATCCGTGAGCAGTTCTTC.

This clone was detected only a few times. The rearrangement joins TRBV7-9 to TRBJ2-5; possibly TRBD2 for D (5 bases). Trimming took 2 bases from V and 10 from J, leaving 11 bases between them. CDR1 is SEHNR and CDR2 is FQNEAQ in the germline V gene (reference sequence). The CDR3 sequence is 12 residues long. The CDR3 DNA follows: TGTGCCAGCAGCTTATCCCGGGGTGACCAGTACTTC. Protein sequence: CASSLSRGDQYF.

V is TRBV6-5 and J is TRBJ2-7, with 9 positions matching TRBD2. The CDR3 is 15 residues long. J gave up 5 bases and V 4 bases, and 9 bases lay outside the gene matches. CDR1 MNHEY and CDR2 SVGAGI come from the germline V gene. CDR3 bases: TGTGCCAGCAGTTTTTCTAGCGGGATAGGAAACGAGCAGTACTTC. This codes for CASSFSSGIGNEQYF.

The chain links TRBV7-3 to TRBJ2-1; TRBD2 aligns across 7 bases. Germline V gene data show CDR1 as SGHTA and CDR2 as FQGTGA. The junction had 5 bases not matched to a gene; V was cut back by 2 bases and J by 10 bases. The CDR3 length is 13 residues. In nucleotides, the CDR3 is TGTGCCAGCAGCTTAGCGGTCGGGAGGGAGCAGTTCTTC. Protein product: CASSLAVGREQFF.

This rearrangement joins TRBV5-8 to TRBJ2-3; 9 bases are a match to TRBD1. Per germline, CDR1 SGHTS and CDR2 YDEGEE. The junction had 7 bases not matched to a gene; V was cut back by 2 bases and J by 0 bases. The CDR3 sequence is 17 residues long. CDR3 nucleotide sequence: TGTGCCAGCAGCTTTGACAGGGGGTCTTCTAGCACAGATACGCAGTATTTT. Residues: CASSFDRGSSSTDTQYF. Together with reference TRBV5-8 and TRBJ2-3, the CDR3 gives the full variable domain: EAGVTQSPTHLIKTRGQQATLRCSPISGHTSVYWYQQALGLGLQFLLWYDEGEERNRGNFPPRFSGRQFPNYSSELNVNALELEDSALYLCASSFDRGSSSTDTQYFGPGTRLTVL.

This sequence joins TRBV3-1 (or the pseudogene TRBV3-2) and TRBJ2-7; 9 bases align to TRBD2. With V trimmed by 1 base and J by 4 bases, 8 bases remained unmatched. CDR3 size: 16 residues. Germline CDR1 is LGHDT and CDR2 is YNNKEL (reference sequence). The CDR3, as DNA: TGTGCCAGCAGCCAAGTCTTCCTAGCGGGAACGTACGAGCAGTACTTC. This translates into CASSQVFLAGTYEQYF.

The J gene is TRBJ2-3, the V gene TRBV18; TRBD1 matches 11 bases. Germline V gene lookup returns CDR1 KGHSH and CDR2 LQKENI. J lost 5 bases, V lost 5 bases, and 3 bases had no gene match. This CDR3 region has 14 residues. The DNA for the CDR3 is TGTGCCAGCTCAGAGGGGACAGGGGGAGATACGCAGTATTTT. The encoded protein is CASSEGTGGDTQYF.

This rearrangement joins TRBV7-9 to TRBJ2-3; 7 positions agree with TRBD1. Germline loops: CDR1 SEHNR, CDR2 FQNEAQ (reference sequence). Losses at the gene ends were 6 bases for V and 0 bases for J; bases not matched to a gene: 12. The CDR3 is 17 residues long. Written as DNA, the CDR3 is TGTGCCAGCAGTCGAAACGGCCCGGGACAGAGCACAGATACGCAGTATTTT. This gives the protein CASSRNGPGQSTDTQYF.

CDR3 in amino acids: CASRLARGKTYEQYF. CDR3 DNA sequence: TGTGCAAGTCGCTTAGCGAGGGGGAAGACCTACGAGCAGTACTTC. The rearrangement links TRBV12-2 to TRBJ2-7; the table gives TRBD1 as D, unverified against the DNA. TRBV12-2 constitutes a pseudogene. The CDR3 has 15 residues.

This sequence joins TRBV9 and TRBJ2-7; 7 nucleotides agree with TRBD2. Germline values: CDR1 SGDLS, CDR2 YYNGEE. After removal of 0 bases from V and 1 base from J, the junction contained 7 bases not matched to a gene. The CDR3 sequence is 16 residues long. CDR3 sequence: CASSVGGGSGSYEQYF. CDR3 nucleotides: TGTGCCAGCAGCGTAGGCGGGGGTTCAGGGTCCTACGAGCAGTACTTC.

This chain's CDR3 is CASSLELAFYEQYF. The CDR3 DNA reads as TGTGCCAGCAGCTTAGAGCTAGCGTTCTACGAGCAGTACTTC. The chain has TRBV7-2 and TRBJ2-7, with a weak D call TRBD2 (6 bases). V lost 1 base, J lost 3 bases, and 10 bases lay in between. From germline, CDR1 is SGHTA and CDR2 FQGNSA. This CDR3 is built from 14 residues.

This clone was seen just once. This sequence joins TRBV11-2 and TRBJ1-5; 8 nucleotides align to TRBD1. After removal of 1 base from V and 2 bases from J, the junction contained 4 bases not matched to a gene. This CDR3 spans 16 amino acids. Germline CDR1 is SGHAT and CDR2 is FQNNGV. CDR3 in DNA: TGTGCCAGCAGCTTAGCACAGGGGGGACGCAATCAGCCCCAGCATTTT. This sequence encodes CASSLAQGGRNQPQHF.

This chain connects TRBV9 to TRBJ1-1; TRBD1 matches at 8 bases. The germline CDR1 and CDR2 sequences are SGDLS and YYNGEE. After removal of 2 bases from V and 5 bases from J, the junction contained 14 bases not matched to a gene. There are 17 residues in the CDR3. The DNA for the CDR3 is TGTGCCAGCAGCGTTACTGCCTCCTACAGGGGGGGGACTGAAGCTTTCTTT. Protein: CASSVTASYRGGTEAFF.

V and J are TRBV18 and TRBJ2-4, with a possible D match to TRBD1 (6 bases). This CDR3 region has 15 residues. The germline V gene has CDR1 KGHSH and CDR2 LQKENI. Trimming took off 3 bases at V and 5 bases at J, with 14 bases between the two ends. The CDR3 DNA reads TGTGCCAGCTCACCTGGGACACCCGTCCAAAACATTCAGTACTTC. Amino acids: CASSPGTPVQNIQYF.

The J gene is TRBJ2-7, the V gene TRBV6-6, with 10 bases lining up with TRBD2. CDR1 MNHNY and CDR2 SVGAGI come from the germline V gene (reference sequence). The CDR3 contains 15 residues. V trimming: 6 bases; J trimming: 1 base; junction bases outside the gene matches: 6. CDR3 sequence (DNA): TGTGCCAGCAGAGCTAGCGGGAGAGGGTCCTACGAGCAGTACTTC. Protein sequence: CASRASGRGSYEQYF.

The chain links TRBV18 to TRBJ2-7; the D is unclear. This CDR3 spans 14 amino acids. Germline V gene lookup returns CDR1 KGHSH and CDR2 LQKENI. V shed 2 bases and J shed 0 bases, with 8 bases lying between them. The CDR3 reads CASSPVSLSYEQYF. CDR3 nucleotides: TGTGCCAGCTCACCAGTGTCCCTCTCCTACGAGCAGTACTTC.

The CDR3 loop reads CASSPNAGPYEQYF. The CDR3 coding sequence is TGTGCCAGCAGCCCAAACGCAGGGCCGTACGAGCAGTACTTC. The chain employs TRBV6-5 and TRBJ2-7; D possibly corresponds to TRBD1 (5 bases). The germline CDR1 and CDR2 sequences are MNHEY and SVGAGI. Trimming shortened V by 6 bases and J by 4 bases, and 16 bases separated the two germline ends. This CDR3 has 14 amino acids.

The gene calls are TRBV20-1 and TRBJ1-1; tentatively, D is TRBD1 (6 bases). V dropped 3 bases and J dropped 3 bases, with 17 bases sitting between them. The germline V gene encodes CDR1 DFQATT and CDR2 SNEGSKA (reference sequence). This CDR3 has 15 residues. The DNA for the CDR3 is TGCAGTGCTAGTGAGGGGGAGGTGAGGCACACTGAAGCTTTCTTT. It is translated as CSASEGEVRHTEAFF.

This clone was seen only a few times. The J gene is TRBJ2-3, the V gene TRBV7-2; the match to TRBD2 covers 9 bases. The V and J ends lost 6 bases and 2 bases, in that order; junction bases with no gene match: 6. The CDR3 is made up of 15 amino acids. CDR1 and CDR2 (germline): SGHTA, FQGNSA. CDR3 in amino acids: CASRATSGYTDTQYF. CDR3 sequence (DNA): TGTGCCAGCAGGGCGACTAGCGGATACACAGATACGCAGTATTTT.